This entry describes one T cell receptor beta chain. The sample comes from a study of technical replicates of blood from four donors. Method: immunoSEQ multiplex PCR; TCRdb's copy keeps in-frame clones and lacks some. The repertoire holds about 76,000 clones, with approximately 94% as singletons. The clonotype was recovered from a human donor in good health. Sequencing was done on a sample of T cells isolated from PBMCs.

Here the CDR3 DNA reads TGTGCCAGCGGAGCGGGAGGGGGGTACGAGCAGTACTTC. Protein: CASGAGGGYEQYF. The chain carries TRBV9 and TRBJ2-7, with 10 bases that match TRBD2. There are 13 residues in the CDR3. J was trimmed by 4 bases and V by 7 bases; bases with no gene match: 5. Germline V gives CDR1 SGDLS, CDR2 YYNGEE.